This passage covers 15 T cell receptor beta chains from one sample sequenced in a study of metastatic and nonmetastatic thyroid tumors. TCRdb re-called the PCR reads with MiXCR. The sample includes tens of thousands of clones, about 12% of them seen just once. Nobody among the patients had been given any treatment before thyroid surgery. Material for sequencing was blood. The receptor set was obtained from a female donor with papillary thyroid cancer or a benign thyroid nodule (not recorded which). Some clones in this sample may be carry-over from other donors' samples.

V usage is TRBV28 and J usage is TRBJ2-5; 8 bases fit TRBD2. Germline trimming cut 7 bases from V and 7 bases from J; bases unmatched to any gene: 14. Per germline, CDR1 MDHEN and CDR2 SYDVKM. There are 15 residues in the CDR3. The CDR3 loop is CASTGLSGGLGTQYF. The DNA of the CDR3 is TGTGCCAGCACAGGGTTATCGGGGGGGTTGGGGACCCAGTACTTC.

This clone was observed at least ten times. V usage is TRBV30 and J usage is TRBJ1-6; a possible D gene is TRBD1 (5 bases). Germline lookup yields CDR1 GTSNPN and CDR2 SVGIG (reference sequence). V lost 8 bases to trimming and J lost 7 bases, with 12 bases between them. This CDR3 region has 12 residues. This chain's CDR3 is CAGTLRNSPLHF. Here the CDR3 DNA reads TGTGCCGGGACCTTGAGGAATTCACCCCTCCACTTT.

Relative to its sample, this clone is medium-sized. J is TRBJ1-6 and V is TRBV6-1, with no clear D. The CDR3 covers 14 residues. CDR1 and CDR2 from the germline V gene are MNHNS and SASEGT. Trimming stripped 6 bases from V and 9 bases from J, with 15 bases between. In nucleotides, the CDR3 is TGTGCCAGCAGCTCCGGACCCGCTGGTTCACCCCTCCACTTT. Translating gives CASSSGPAGSPLHF.

This clone was found many times. V usage is TRBV11-3 and J usage is TRBJ2-7; no definite D call. The ends were cut back, 1 base at V and 2 bases at J, with 12 bases in the middle. CDR1 and CDR2 from the germline V gene are SGHNT and YENEEA. The CDR3 consists of 15 residues. The CDR3, as DNA: TGTGCCAGCAGCTTAGCAACTCGGATAACCTACGAGCAGTACTTC. Translating it yields CASSLATRITYEQYF. The whole variable domain, remainder taken from reference TRBV11-3 and TRBJ2-7, is EAGVVQSPRYKIIEKKQPVAFWCNPISGHNTLYWYLQNLGQGPELLIRYENEEAVDDSQLPKDRFSAERLKGVDSTLKIQPAELGDSAVYLCASSLATRITYEQYFGPGTRLTVT.

This clone was counted ten times or more. V gene TRBV5-1 combines with J gene TRBJ1-1; 8 positions match TRBD1. This CDR3 has 16 residues. The trim removed 0 bases at V and 5 bases at J, leaving 9 bases unmatched. Per germline, CDR1 SGHRS and CDR2 YFSETQ. The CDR3 loop is CASSLARQGLGTEAFF. In DNA, the CDR3 is TGCGCCAGCAGCTTGGCCAGACAGGGGCTAGGTACTGAAGCTTTCTTT.

This clone has a count of ten or more. V gene TRBV9 combines with J gene TRBJ2-7; D may be TRBD1 (6 bases). Germline V lookup: CDR1 SGDLS, CDR2 YYNGEE. Trimming pared 4 bases from V and 2 bases from J, leaving 16 bases between. The CDR3 runs to 15 residues. DNA of the CDR3: TGTGCCAGCAGCACCATTGGGGGCCCACCCTACGAGCAGTACTTC. Translated: CASSTIGGPPYEQYF.

This clone was seen at least ten times. The rearrangement joins TRBV5-1 to TRBJ1-4, with 10 bases lining up with TRBD1. In germline, CDR1 is SGHRS, CDR2 YFSETQ. This CDR3 has 14 amino acids. J lost 5 bases, V lost 5 bases, and 3 bases had no gene match. As DNA, the CDR3 is TGCGCCAGCAGGCCGGGACAGGGGAATGAAAAACTGTTTTTT. Translation gives CASRPGQGNEKLFF.

The chain is built from TRBV20-1 and TRBJ2-7, with 8 positions matching TRBD1. The CDR3 has 16 residues. Per germline, CDR1 DFQATT and CDR2 SNEGSKA (reference sequence). The ends lost 1 base at V and 5 bases at J; junction bases unmatched: 13. This CDR3 reads CSARGDYRGFPDEQYF. The CDR3 DNA sequence: TGCAGTGCTAGAGGTGATTACAGGGGGTTCCCCGACGAGCAGTACTTC.

This clone was observed at least ten times. This chain links TRBV11-2 with TRBJ1-1; D ambiguous. V was cut by 3 bases and J by 6 bases, with 14 bases left in between. Germline CDR1 is SGHAT and CDR2 is FQNNGV. CDR3 length equals 14 residues. This CDR3 is CASSLPTLSAEAFF. CDR3 nucleotides: TGTGCCAGCAGCTTGCCCACCTTGTCGGCTGAAGCTTTCTTT.

The V gene is TRBV19, the J gene TRBJ2-5; maybe TRBD1 (6 bases). With 8 bases removed from V and 3 bases from J, the gap between germline ends came to 13 bases. CDR1 is LNHDA and CDR2 is SQIVND in the germline V gene (reference sequence). The CDR3 is made up of 13 amino acids. This CDR3 reads CASAQGREETQYF. DNA of the CDR3: TGTGCCAGTGCACAGGGAAGGGAAGAGACCCAGTACTTC.

This clone occurred many times. This rearrangement joins TRBV2 to TRBJ2-3, with D possibly matching TRBD2 (6 bases). Trimming stripped 6 bases from V and 4 bases from J, with 14 bases between. The CDR3 sequence is 14 residues long. Per germline, CDR1 SNHLY and CDR2 FYNNEI. Written as DNA, the CDR3 is TGTGCCAGCAGGAGGATTTGGGGGGCAGATACGCAGTATTTT. Amino acids: CASRRIWGADTQYF.

This clone was seen ten or more times. The chain combines TRBV19 with TRBJ1-1, with 10 bases aligning to TRBD1. The CDR3 covers 14 residues. J lost 6 bases, V lost 6 bases, and 7 bases had no gene match. The germline CDR1 and CDR2 sequences are LNHDA and SQIVND (reference sequence). CDR3 nucleotide sequence: TGTGCCAGTAGCCACCGGGACAGGGGCTCTGAAGCTTTCTTT. This translates into CASSHRDRGSEAFF.

This clone was seen ten or more times. This may be a read error, as it is one base from a much larger clone. This rearrangement joins TRBV10-2 to TRBJ2-7; 10 bases map to TRBD2. In germline, CDR1 is WSHSY, CDR2 SAAADI. This CDR3 has 18 residues. The CDR3 spells CASSESGLATRFSYGQYF. The CDR3 bases are TGCGCCAGCAGTGAGTCGGGACTAGCGACAAGGTTCTCCTACGGGCAGTACTTC.

The chain links TRBV11-2 to TRBJ1-2, with TRBD1 matching 12 bases. Germline CDR1 reads SGHAT; CDR2 reads FQNNGV. V was pared by 5 bases and J by 7 bases, with 11 bases of the junction left unmatched. This CDR3 has 16 amino acids. This chain's CDR3 is CASSAGTGGAWSGYTF. Here the CDR3 DNA reads TGTGCCAGCAGCGCCGGGACAGGGGGCGCATGGAGTGGCTACACCTTC.

This clone came up many times. V gene TRBV5-4 combines with J gene TRBJ2-3; D ambiguous. V lost 5 bases to trimming and J lost 4 bases, with 11 bases between them. CDR3 length equals 13 residues. Germline values: CDR1 SGHNT, CDR2 YYREEE (reference sequence). CDR3 in amino acids: CASSPDSADTQYF. The CDR3 nucleotides are TGTGCCAGCAGTCCCGACTCCGCAGATACGCAGTATTTT.